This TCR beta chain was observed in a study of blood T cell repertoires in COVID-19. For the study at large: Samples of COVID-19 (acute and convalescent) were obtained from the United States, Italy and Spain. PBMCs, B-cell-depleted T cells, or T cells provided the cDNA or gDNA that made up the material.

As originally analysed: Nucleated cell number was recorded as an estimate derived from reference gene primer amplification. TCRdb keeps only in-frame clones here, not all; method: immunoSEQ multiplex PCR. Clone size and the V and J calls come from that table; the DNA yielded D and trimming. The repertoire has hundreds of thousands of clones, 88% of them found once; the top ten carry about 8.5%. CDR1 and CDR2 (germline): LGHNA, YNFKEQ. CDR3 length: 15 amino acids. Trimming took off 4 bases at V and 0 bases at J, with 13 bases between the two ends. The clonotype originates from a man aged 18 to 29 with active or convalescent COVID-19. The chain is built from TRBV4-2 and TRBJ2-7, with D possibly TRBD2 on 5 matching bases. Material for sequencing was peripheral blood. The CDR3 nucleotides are TGTGCCAGCAGCCTAGAGCGGCAGAGCTCCTACGAGCAGTACTTC. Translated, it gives CASSLERQSSYEQYF.